These T cell receptor beta chains were read from a single sample in a study of technical replicates of blood from a handful of donors. TCRdb's table, derived via immunoSEQ multiplex PCR, lists solely in-frame clones and lacks some. The sample includes around 76,000 clones, more than 90% of them seen just once. Input material: T cells isolated from PBMCs. The source of these receptors is a human donor in good health. CDR3s include the opening cysteine and the closing phenylalanine or tryptophan. The D gene is left open where the match is weak. The size of a clone is reported for some rows only, either as once, few or many, or as a class for expanded clones.

J gene	D gene	V gene	clone size	CDR3 DNA	CDR3 protein
TRBJ2-3	TRBD1	TRBV27	-	TGTGCCAGCAGCTTAGGGGGCATTAGCGCAGATACGCAGTATTTT	CASSLGGISADTQYF
TRBJ1-4	-	TRBV5-6	-	TGTGCCAGCAGCTGGGGGGCAACTAATGAAAAACTGTTTTTT	CASSWGATNEKLFF
TRBJ1-2	-	TRBV27	-	TGTGCCAGCAGTTTAGGCACTAACTATGGCTACACCTTC	CASSLGTNYGYTF
TRBJ2-1	TRBD1	TRBV7-3	-	TGTGCCAGCAGCGACAGGGTAGGGAATGAGCAGTTCTTC	CASSDRVGNEQFF
TRBJ1-1	-	TRBV7-8	-	TGTGCCAGCAGCTTATTGGTTAGTCTCACTGAAGCTTTCTTT	CASSLLVSLTEAFF
TRBJ2-5	TRBD2	TRBV4-1	-	TGCGCCAGCAGCCTGGGACTAGCATTAGAGACCCAGTACTTC	CASSLGLALETQYF
TRBJ2-7	-	TRBV7-3	-	TGTGCCAGCAGCGTTACCGGGACAACCTACGAGCAGTACTTC	CASSVTGTTYEQYF
TRBJ2-5	-	TRBV7-7	-	TGTGCTAGCAGCTTAGGTCTAGAACAGGGCGGTGAGACCCAGTACTTC	CASSLGLEQGGETQYF
TRBJ1-1	-	TRBV30	-	TGTGCCTGGAGTGTACTGGCTGAAGCTTTCTTT	CAWSVLAEAFF
TRBJ2-1	-	TRBV10-1	-	TGCGCCAGCAGTGAGTCCGGGGGGCGCAAAGATGAGCAGTTCTTC	CASSESGGRKDEQFF
TRBJ2-7	-	TRBV28	-	TGTGCCAGCAGTTCCGGCTCCTACGAGCAGTACTTC	CASSSGSYEQYF
TRBJ1-1	TRBD1	TRBV6-4	-	TGTGCCAGCAGTAAAACAGGGGAGACTGAAGCTTTCTTT	CASSKTGETEAFF
TRBJ2-7	TRBD1	TRBV7-3	-	TGTGCCAGCAGCGAGAGACAGGGGGCGCGCTACGAGCAGTACTTC	CASSERQGARYEQYF
TRBJ2-7	TRBD2	TRBV4-3	-	TGCGCCAGCAGCCAAATCTACGGCGGGGGACTTTACGAGCAGTACTTC	CASSQIYGGGLYEQYF
TRBJ2-3	TRBD1	TRBV6-4	-	TGTGCCAGCAGTGAAGGGACAGGGGGCGCGACAGATACGCAGTATTTT	CASSEGTGGATDTQYF
TRBJ1-5	-	TRBV7-2	-	TGTGCCAGCAGCCAAGGACTAACAACTCAGCCCCAGCATTTT	CASSQGLTTQPQHF
TRBJ1-1	TRBD1	TRBV19	-	TGTGCCAGTAGTATGAGGGACAGGACCACTGAAGCTTTCTTT	CASSMRDRTTEAFF
TRBJ1-3	-	TRBV30	-	TGTGCCTGGAGTGCTTTCCCTGGGGCCTCTGGAAACACCATATATTTT	CAWSAFPGASGNTIYF
TRBJ2-1	-	TRBV27	-	TGTGCCAGCAGTCCCCCCCTAGCCGTGGGCCTGAATGAGCAGTTCTTC	CASSPPLAVGLNEQFF
TRBJ1-3	-	TRBV30	-	TGTGCCTGGTCCACATCGCTTGGAAACACCATATATTTT	CAWSTSLGNTIYF
TRBJ1-1	-	TRBV30	-	TGTGCCTGGACCCAGTACAGGTTGAACACTGAAGCTTTCTTT	CAWTQYRLNTEAFF
TRBJ2-2	TRBD2	TRBV6-5	-	TGTGCCAGCAAATCGGGGAGACTAGCGACCGGGGAGCTGTTTTTT	CASKSGRLATGELFF
TRBJ1-3	TRBD1	TRBV28	-	TGTGCCAGCAGTTATTCGGGACAGTACTCTGGAAACACCATATATTTT	CASSYSGQYSGNTIYF
TRBJ2-7	TRBD1	TRBV13	-	TGTGCCAGCAGCTCGGCGGACAGGGCCCCCTACGAGCAGTACTTC	CASSSADRAPYEQYF
TRBJ2-3	TRBD2	TRBV15	-	TGTGCCACCAGCAGAGATCGCGGGAGGCCCACAGATACGCAGTATTTT	CATSRDRGRPTDTQYF
TRBJ1-2	-	TRBV5-1	-	TGCGCCAGCAGCTTCGTAGGGGAAGGCTACACCTTC	CASSFVGEGYTF
TRBJ2-7	TRBD1	TRBV28	-	TGTGCCAGCAGTTTCGAGACAGGGGGACTCTCCTACGAGCAGTACTTC	CASSFETGGLSYEQYF
TRBJ2-2	TRBD2	TRBV9	-	TGTGCCAGCAGCCTTAGCGGGAGAAGGGCCGGGGAGCTGTTTTTT	CASSLSGRRAGELFF
TRBJ1-2	TRBD1	TRBV7-2	-	TGTGCCAGCAGCCCAAGGGACAGTGAGGGGTTTTACTATGGCTACACCTTC	CASSPRDSEGFYYGYTF
TRBJ2-1	-	TRBV27	-	TGTGCCAGCAGTTTATTATGGCAGGGCTCCTACAATGAGCAGTTCTTC	CASSLLWQGSYNEQFF
TRBJ2-1	-	TRBV4-2	-	TGTGCCAGCAGCCAAGATCTAAGGGAAGGGGATGAGCAGTTCTTC	CASSQDLREGDEQFF
TRBJ1-3	TRBD1	TRBV11-3	-	TGTGCCAGCAGCTTGACCGACAGGGAGCTATGGAGCTCTGGAAACACCATATATTTT	CASSLTDRELWSSGNTIYF
TRBJ1-1	-	TRBV11-3	once	TGTGCCAGCAGCTCGGGGGCTGAAGCTTTCTTT	CASSSGAEAFF
TRBJ2-7	-	TRBV11-3	-	TGTGCCAGCAGCTTAGATCGCGAGCAGTACTTC	CASSLDREQYF
TRBJ2-2	-	TRBV16	-	TGTGCCAGCAGCCAATCTCAGCCGGCGGTGGGGGAGCTGTTTTTT	CASSQSQPAVGELFF
TRBJ2-1	TRBD1	TRBV10-1	-	TGCGCCAGCAGTGATTCGGGTCAGGGGGAGAGTGAGCAGTTCTTC	CASSDSGQGESEQFF
TRBJ2-5	-	TRBV7-9	-	TGTGCCAGCAGCTTGATCGGGAGAGGTGAGACCCAGTACTTC	CASSLIGRGETQYF
TRBJ1-4	-	TRBV19	-	TGTGCCAGTAGTATAGGGACTGTTAATGAAAAACTGTTTTTT	CASSIGTVNEKLFF
TRBJ2-7	TRBD1	TRBV9	once	TGTGCCAGCACCTCGGGACAGGGAGCCTCCGAGCAGTACTTC	CASTSGQGASEQYF
TRBJ2-7	-	TRBV19	-	TGTGCCAGTAGTTACGGGGGAATGGCCTACGAGCAGTACTTC	CASSYGGMAYEQYF
TRBJ2-1	TRBD2	TRBV2	-	TGTGCCAGCGGTAGCGGGAGTAATGAGTTCTTC	CASGSGSNEFF
TRBJ1-2	TRBD1	TRBV6-5	-	TGTGCCAGCACCTCGACAGGGACCAACTATGGCTACACCTTC	CASTSTGTNYGYTF
TRBJ2-6	-	TRBV7-9	-	TGTGCCAGCAGCTTAGCCAGCTCTGGGGCCAACGTCCTGACTTTC	CASSLASSGANVLTF
TRBJ1-5	TRBD1	TRBV6-5	-	TGTGCCAGCAGTCGAACAGGGGTTCAGCCCCAGCATTTT	CASSRTGVQPQHF
TRBJ2-5	TRBD2	TRBV15	-	TGTGCCACCAGCAGAGTTTGGGGAGCTAGCGGGAGGGCCAGGGAGACCCAGTACTTC	CATSRVWGASGRARETQYF